What follows are 24 T cell receptor beta chains derived from one specimen sequenced in a study of blood T cell repertoires in COVID-19. Libraries were prepared by immunoSEQ multiplex PCR; TCRdb keeps only in-frame clonotypes and omits some of them. Of just under 20,000 clones listed, 85% to 95% are singletons. Sequenced: peripheral blood. The receptors originated from a woman between 50 and 59 years old with active COVID-19.

This rearrangement joins TRBV6-5 to TRBJ2-7; TRBD1 might be the D (5 bases). Trimming took off 8 bases at V and 1 base at J, with 12 bases between the two ends. The V gene's germline CDR1 is MNHEY and CDR2 SVGAGI. CDR3 length: 13 amino acids. The CDR3 sequence is CASGKGQSYEQYF. The CDR3 DNA sequence: TGTGCCAGCGGGAAAGGACAATCCTACGAGCAGTACTTC.

This clone showed up just a few times. The rearrangement links TRBV5-1 to TRBJ2-7, with 9 nucleotides matching TRBD1. Looked up from germline, CDR1 is SGHRS and CDR2 is YFSETQ. This CDR3 is built from 15 residues. V trimming: 3 bases; J trimming: 5 bases; junction bases outside the gene matches: 9. CDR3 sequence reads: CASSSAGTGFDEQYF. CDR3 nucleotide sequence: TGCGCCAGCAGCTCGGCAGGGACAGGGTTCGACGAGCAGTACTTC.

The chain recombines TRBV7-9 with TRBJ2-1; the D gene is possibly TRBD2 (5 bases). The CDR3 has 14 amino acids. Germline V gene data show CDR1 as SEHNR and CDR2 as FQNEAQ (reference sequence). V lost 3 bases and J lost 8, with 14 bases in between. CDR3 sequence reads: CASSLTGTRDEQFF. CDR3 sequence (DNA): TGTGCCAGCAGCTTGACGGGAACCCGGGATGAGCAGTTCTTC.

The chain couples TRBV24-1 to TRBJ2-2; D may be TRBD2 (6 bases). The germline V gene has CDR1 KGHDR and CDR2 SFDVKD. Trimming took off 7 bases at V and 0 bases at J, with 11 bases between the two ends. The CDR3 sequence is 15 residues long. The CDR3 sequence: CATRGGGSNTGELFF. As DNA, the CDR3 is TGTGCCACCAGGGGGGGAGGATCGAACACCGGGGAGCTGTTTTTT.

The J gene is TRBJ1-1, the V gene TRBV20-1; a weak D match, TRBD1 (5 bases). Trimming took 3 bases from V and 0 from J, leaving 17 bases between them. The CDR3 spans 16 residues. Germline loops: CDR1 DFQATT, CDR2 SNEGSKA (reference sequence). CDR3 sequence: CSASTGSGTLNTEAFF. The CDR3 DNA reads as TGCAGTGCTAGTACAGGTTCGGGCACCTTGAACACTGAAGCTTTCTTT.

The chain links TRBV5-4 to TRBJ2-7, with TRBD2 matching 9 bases. CDR1 and CDR2 from the germline V gene are SGHNT and YYREEE (reference sequence). Unmatched junction bases numbered 7, after V lost 4 bases and J lost 5 bases. The CDR3 contains 14 residues. The CDR3 spells CASSGRGRANEQYF. CDR3 DNA: TGTGCCAGCAGCGGTCGCGGGAGGGCCAACGAGCAGTACTTC.

The CDR3 sequence: CASSPKRTGSYEQYF. The CDR3 region has the DNA TGTGCCAGCAGCCCTAAAAGGACAGGGTCGTACGAGCAGTACTTC. This rearrangement joins TRBV7-8 to TRBJ2-7; 8 positions agree with TRBD1. The CDR3 is made up of 15 amino acids. Germline lookup yields CDR1 SGHVS and CDR2 FQNEAQ. Trimming cost V 5 bases and J 4 bases; bases outside gene matches: 10.

This chain uses TRBV6-5 with TRBJ2-7; a weak D match, TRBD1 (5 bases). V dropped 7 bases and J dropped 3 bases, with 13 bases sitting between them. CDR1 MNHEY and CDR2 SVGAGI come from the germline V gene. This CDR3 region has 13 residues. The CDR3 loop reads CASKAGLSYEQYF. The CDR3 DNA follows: TGTGCCAGCAAGGCAGGGCTCAGCTACGAGCAGTACTTC.

V gene TRBV7-9 combines with J gene TRBJ1-2, with D perhaps TRBD1 (6 bases). V gave up 5 bases and J gave up 4 bases, with 17 bases separating them. The germline gives CDR1 SEHNR, CDR2 FQNEAQ (reference sequence). CDR3 size: 15 residues. CDR3: CASSPGENRAYGYTF. CDR3 DNA sequence: TGTGCCAGCAGCCCCGGAGAAAACAGGGCCTATGGCTACACCTTC.

The chain has TRBV7-9 and TRBJ2-5; D perhaps matches TRBD2 (6 bases). The CDR3 covers 15 residues. Germline loops: CDR1 SEHNR, CDR2 FQNEAQ (reference sequence). Trimming shortened V by 3 bases and J by 2 bases, and 13 bases separated the two germline ends. The CDR3 protein is CASSLVGGTQETQYF. CDR3 nucleotide sequence: TGTGCCAGCAGCTTGGTAGGCGGGACTCAAGAGACCCAGTACTTC.

V usage is TRBV19 and J usage is TRBJ2-2, with D perhaps matching TRBD2 (6 bases). The CDR3 loop spans 11 amino acids. The germline V gene encodes CDR1 LNHDA and CDR2 SQIVND (reference sequence). V lost 9 bases and J lost 7, with 9 bases in between. CDR3 nucleotide sequence: TGTGCCAGCCGGAGGGGCGGGGAGCTGTTTTTT. Protein sequence: CASRRGGELFF.

The chain recombines TRBV27 with TRBJ1-2; 10 bases agree with TRBD1. Trimming at V came to 3 bases and at J to 7 bases, leaving 11 bases not matched to a gene. The CDR3 loop spans 16 amino acids. In germline, CDR1 is MNHEY, CDR2 SMNVEV (reference sequence). The CDR3 here is CASSLTGGRMGRGYTF. The CDR3 DNA reads TGTGCCAGCAGTTTGACAGGGGGCCGGATGGGTCGTGGCTACACCTTC.

The chain combines TRBV28 with TRBJ2-2, with a possible D match to TRBD1 (6 bases). CDR3 size: 14 residues. V lost 6 bases, J lost 4 bases, and 12 bases lay in between. The germline CDR1 and CDR2 sequences are MDHEN and SYDVKM. CDR3 protein: CASSPNRATGELFF. The CDR3 DNA reads TGTGCCAGCAGCCCAAACAGGGCCACCGGGGAGCTGTTTTTT. The full variable domain, its missing parts supplied by reference TRBV28 and TRBJ2-2, is DVKVTQSSRYLVKRTGEKVFLECVQDMDHENMFWYRQDPGLGLRLIYFSYDVKMKEKGDIPEGYSVSREKKERFSLILESASTNQTSMYLCASSPNRATGELFFGEGSRLTVL.

V and J are TRBV4-1 and TRBJ2-5; 10 bases map to TRBD1. V trimming: 4 bases; J trimming: 5 bases; junction bases outside the gene matches: 10. The CDR3 totals 16 residues. Germline assignment: CDR1 MGHRA and CDR2 YSYEKL. DNA of the CDR3: TGCGCCAGCAGCCTGATGACAGGGGGCAATGGGGAGACCCAGTACTTC. This sequence encodes CASSLMTGGNGETQYF.

The rearrangement joins TRBV5-1 to TRBJ2-2; 10 bases map to TRBD2. The CDR3 length is 16 residues. The J segment lost 6 bases and the V segment lost 3 bases, leaving 8 bases of the junction unmatched. Looked up from germline, CDR1 is SGHRS and CDR2 is YFSETQ. The CDR3: CASSSLGAGGPGELFF. The CDR3 region has the DNA TGCGCCAGCAGCTCCCTTGGAGCGGGAGGGCCCGGGGAGCTGTTTTTT.

The gene calls are TRBV6-6 and TRBJ1-6; no reliable D call. Trimming left V 2 bases short and J 10 bases short, with 15 bases between. The CDR3 runs to 15 residues. Germline assignment: CDR1 MNHNY and CDR2 SVGAGI (reference sequence). DNA of the CDR3: TGTGCCAGCAGTTACGGTCCAGGCGCCAGCTCACCCCTCCACTTT. It yields the protein CASSYGPGASSPLHF.

To note about this clone: An end of the junction does not agree with germline; a read error may underlie this. V is TRBV7-3 and J is TRBJ1-1; maybe TRBD1 (6 bases). CDR1 is SGHTA, CDR2 FQGTGA, per germline. The CDR3 has 14 amino acids. Here the CDR3 reads CASSLTRGDTEAFF. The CDR3 bases are TGTGCCAGCAGCCTAACCAGGGGTGACACTGAAGCTTTCTTT.

The V and J genes are TRBV19 and TRBJ2-2; TRBD1 might be the D (5 bases). Germline assignment: CDR1 LNHDA and CDR2 SQIVND (reference sequence). Between the trimmed V and J ends, which lost 5 bases and 4 bases, there was a span of 8 bases. CDR3 length equals 13 residues. The CDR3 here is CASSVTVTGELFF. CDR3 sequence (DNA): TGTGCCAGTAGTGTGACAGTCACCGGGGAGCTGTTTTTT.

This clone occurred a few times. The chain recombines TRBV2 with TRBJ1-6; TRBD1 matches at 12 bases. Germline V CDR1 and CDR2: SNHLY, FYNNEI. The V segment lost 6 bases and the J segment 8 bases; nucleotides outside the gene matches: 5. The CDR3 has 15 amino acids. This CDR3 reads CASRGQGAEDSPLHF. Written as DNA, the CDR3 is TGTGCCAGCAGGGGACAGGGGGCGGAGGATTCACCCCTCCACTTT.

The chain recombines TRBV30 with TRBJ2-4, with TRBD1 matching over 7 bases. Germline CDR1 GTSNPN, CDR2 SVGIG (reference sequence). The CDR3 loop spans 12 amino acids. V shed 3 bases, J shed 9 bases, and the junction held 5 bases outside the gene matches. The chain's CDR3 is CAWRGGGGIQYF. Written as DNA, the CDR3 is TGTGCCTGGAGAGGGGGCGGAGGCATTCAGTACTTC.

The V and J genes are TRBV19 and TRBJ2-2, with TRBD1 matching over 7 bases. Trimming at V came to 6 bases and at J to 5 bases, leaving 6 bases not matched to a gene. This CDR3 has 14 amino acids. The germline CDR1 and CDR2 sequences are LNHDA and SQIVND (reference sequence). The CDR3 loop reads CASRGQPSTGELFF. CDR3 sequence (DNA): TGTGCCAGTAGGGGACAGCCTTCAACCGGGGAGCTGTTTTTT. Looking up the rest from reference TRBV19 and TRBJ2-2 gives the full variable domain: DGGITQSPKYLFRKEGQNVTLSCEQNLNHDAMYWYRQDPGQGLRLIYYSQIVNDFQKGDIAEGYSVSREKKESFPLTVTSAQKNPTAFYLCASRGQPSTGELFFGEGSRLTVL.

The gene calls are TRBV7-9 and TRBJ2-7; 8 nucleotides agree with TRBD1. Germline V gives CDR1 SEHNR, CDR2 FQNEAQ (reference sequence). J lost 5 bases, V lost 4 bases, and 13 bases had no gene match. This CDR3 contains 16 residues. The CDR3 sequence is CASSSRQGMYEDEQYF. The DNA for the CDR3 is TGTGCCAGCAGCTCCCGACAGGGGATGTATGAAGACGAGCAGTACTTC.

The chain employs TRBV23-1 and TRBJ1-4; 8 bases map to TRBD1. TRBV23-1 is reported as an ORF; its role is uncertain. This CDR3 has 16 residues. V lost 11 bases to trimming and J lost 5 bases; unmatched junction nucleotides: 16. The DNA of the CDR3 is TGCGCCTGGAAATGGGACAGGTGGTCAGTAAATGAAAAACTGTTTTTT. Its translation: CAWKWDRWSVNEKLFF.

The J gene is TRBJ2-3, the V gene TRBV11-2; TRBD2 matches at 13 bases. CDR3 length equals 15 residues. V lost 5 bases to trimming and J lost 5 bases; unmatched junction nucleotides: 4. Germline CDR1 and CDR2: SGHAT and FQNNGV. The CDR3 loop is CASSGLAGVVDTQYF. In DNA, the CDR3 is TGTGCCAGCAGCGGACTAGCGGGAGTGGTAGATACGCAGTATTTT.